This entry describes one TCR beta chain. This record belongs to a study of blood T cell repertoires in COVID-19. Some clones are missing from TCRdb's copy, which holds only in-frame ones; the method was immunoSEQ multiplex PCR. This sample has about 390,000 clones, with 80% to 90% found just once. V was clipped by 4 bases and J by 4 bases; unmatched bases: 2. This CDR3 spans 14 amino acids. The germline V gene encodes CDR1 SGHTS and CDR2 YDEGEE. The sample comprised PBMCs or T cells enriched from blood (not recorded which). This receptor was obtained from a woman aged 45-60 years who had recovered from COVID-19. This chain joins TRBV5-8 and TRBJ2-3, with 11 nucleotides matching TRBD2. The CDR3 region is CASSKGLAADTQYF. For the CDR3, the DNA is TGTGCCAGCAGCAAGGGACTAGCGGCAGATACGCAGTATTTT.